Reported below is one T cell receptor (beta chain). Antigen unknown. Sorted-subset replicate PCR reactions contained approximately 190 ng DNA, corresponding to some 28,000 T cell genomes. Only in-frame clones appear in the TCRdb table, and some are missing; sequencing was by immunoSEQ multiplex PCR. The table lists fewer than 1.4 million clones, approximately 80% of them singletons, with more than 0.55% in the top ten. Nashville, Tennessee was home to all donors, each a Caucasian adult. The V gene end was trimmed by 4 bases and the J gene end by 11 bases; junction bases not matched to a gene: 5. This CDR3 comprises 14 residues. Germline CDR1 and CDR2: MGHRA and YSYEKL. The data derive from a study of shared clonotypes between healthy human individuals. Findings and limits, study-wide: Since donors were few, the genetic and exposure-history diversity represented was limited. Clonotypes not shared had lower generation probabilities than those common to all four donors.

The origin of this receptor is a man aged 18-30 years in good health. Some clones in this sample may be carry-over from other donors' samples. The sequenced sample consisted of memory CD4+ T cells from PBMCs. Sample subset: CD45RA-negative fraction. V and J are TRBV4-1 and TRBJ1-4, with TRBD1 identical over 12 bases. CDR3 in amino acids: CASSPPGTGGKLFF. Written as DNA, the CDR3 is TGCGCCAGCAGCCCCCCCGGGACAGGGGGCAAACTGTTTTTT.